This T cell receptor beta chain comes out of a study of blood T cell repertoires in COVID-19. Whole-study context: Both acute and convalescent COVID-19 samples were obtained from the United States, Italy and Spain. In each case, the material was cDNA or gDNA derived from T cells, B-cell-depleted T cells, or PBMCs.

Per the original methods: Reference gene primer amplification yielded estimated nucleated cell counts. Method: immunoSEQ multiplex PCR; TCRdb's copy keeps in-frame clones and lacks some. V and J calls and clone size are those listed in that table; D and trimming were worked out from the DNA. The sample holds tens of thousands of clones, approximately 90% seen once. Trimming cost V 2 bases and J 1 base; bases outside gene matches: 5. CDR1 and CDR2 (germline): MRHNA, SNTAGT. The CDR3 covers 17 residues. The TCR was taken from a man aged 55 to 70 with acute or convalescent COVID-19. The sample consisted of peripheral blood. The chain is built from TRBV6-4 and TRBJ2-2; TRBD2 aligns across 9 bases. CDR3: CASSDGIAGENTGELFF. In DNA, the CDR3 is TGTGCCAGCAGTGACGGAATAGCGGGGGAGAACACCGGGGAGCTGTTTTTT.